The T cell receptor beta chain described here comes from a study of naive and memory T cell subsets. Study-level points and caveats: Diversity fell and Gini index rose from naive through CM, EM, EMRA.

This CDR3 is 16 amino acids long. The germline V gene encodes CDR1 SGHRS and CDR2 YFSETQ. Trimming stripped 5 bases from V and 3 bases from J, with 18 bases between. CMV status came from CD4+ IFNgamma after overnight CMV lysate stimulation. Cells stained for CD3, CD4, CD8, CD45RA and CD27 were sorted into four subsets. In this sample, this clonotype turned up a few times. Its antigen is still unknown. An equimolar mix of two oligonucleotides served as the beta constant-region primer for TRBC1 and TRBC2. Ligated cDNA was amplified by four rounds of PCR with nested alpha and beta constant-region primers and SP2. TCRdb fed the UMI-ligation and nested PCR reads into MiXCR, producing one record per CDR3 protein. Of 70,000 to 95,000 distinct CDR3 sequences listed, roughly 7% are singletons.

The sample taken for sequencing was central memory CD4+ T cells from blood. This TCR was sampled from a human donor in good health. This chain joins TRBV5-1 and TRBJ1-5; maybe TRBD1 (5 bases). The CDR3 reads CASSPGTGTNNQPQHF. CDR3 bases: TGCGCCAGCAGTCCCGGGACGGGAACGAACAATCAGCCCCAGCATTTT.